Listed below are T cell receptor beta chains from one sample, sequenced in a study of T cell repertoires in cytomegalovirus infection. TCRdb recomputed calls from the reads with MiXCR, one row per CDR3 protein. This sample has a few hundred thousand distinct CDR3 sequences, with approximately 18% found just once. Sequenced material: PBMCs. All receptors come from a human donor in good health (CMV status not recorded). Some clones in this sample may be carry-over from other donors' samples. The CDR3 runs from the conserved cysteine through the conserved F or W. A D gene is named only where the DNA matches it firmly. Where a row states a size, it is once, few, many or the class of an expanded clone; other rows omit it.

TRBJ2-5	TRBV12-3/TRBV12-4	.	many	TGTGCCAGCAGTTTGGAGGGGATCAGGGGTTCAGAGACCCAGTACTTC	CASSLEGIRGSETQYF
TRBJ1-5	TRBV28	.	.	TGTGCCAGCAGTTTGATAGGTAGTGGTCAGCCCCAGCATTTT	CASSLIGSGQPQHF
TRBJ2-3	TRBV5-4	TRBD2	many	TGTGCCAGCAGCTTACCACTAGCGGGAGTTAGAGATACGCAGTATTTT	CASSLPLAGVRDTQYF
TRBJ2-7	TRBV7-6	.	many	TGTGCCAGCAGCTCCCCGTGGGGAGCCTCCCACGAGCAGTACTTC	CASSSPWGASHEQYF
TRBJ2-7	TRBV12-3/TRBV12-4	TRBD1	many	TGTGCCAGCAGCCGGGGGACAGGGAGCTTTACGATTTACGAGCAGTACTTC	CASSRGTGSFTIYEQYF
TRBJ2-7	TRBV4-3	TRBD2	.	TGCGCCAGCAGCCAAGAGCTGCTAGCGGGAGCGGACGAGCAGTACTTC	CASSQELLAGADEQYF
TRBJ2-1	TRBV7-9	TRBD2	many	TGTGCCAGCAGCACTTCGGGACTAGCGGGAGGGGGCTCCTACAATGAGCAGTTCTTC	CASSTSGLAGGGSYNEQFF
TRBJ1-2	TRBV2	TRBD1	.	TGTGCCAGCAGTGATCCGCATACAGGGGGCGCAGACTATGGCTACACCTTC	CASSDPHTGGADYGYTF
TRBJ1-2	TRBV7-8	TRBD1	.	TGTGCCAGCAGCTCAGGGGGTACAGGGGAGGAGGGCTACACCTTC	CASSSGGTGEEGYTF
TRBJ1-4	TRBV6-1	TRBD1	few	TGTGCCAGCAGTAGCCCCCGGACAGGCACTAATGAAAAACTGTTTTTT	CASSSPRTGTNEKLFF
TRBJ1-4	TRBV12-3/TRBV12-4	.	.	TGTGCCAGCAGTGCCGGAGCCGCCGAAGAAAAACTGTTTTTT	CASSAGAAEEKLFF
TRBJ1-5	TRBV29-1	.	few	TGCAGCGTTGGTGACAGGAGCAATCAGCCCCAGCATTTT	CSVGDRSNQPQHF
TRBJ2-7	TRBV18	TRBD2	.	TGTGCCAGCTCACCCCGGGGGGGGCGCATCTACGAGCAGTACTTC	CASSPRGGRIYEQYF
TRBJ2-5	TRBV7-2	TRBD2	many	TGTGCCAGCAGGGCAGCGGGAGTCGGGGAGACCCAGTACTTC	CASRAAGVGETQYF
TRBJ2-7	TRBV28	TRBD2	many	TGTGCCAGTGCTGGGCTAGCGGGTAGGAGGAGCTACGAGCAGTACTTC	CASAGLAGRRSYEQYF
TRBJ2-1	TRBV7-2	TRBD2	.	TGTGCCAGCAGCCCCACCGGGACTAGCGGGAGAGTGTCCTACAATGAGCAGTTCTTC	CASSPTGTSGRVSYNEQFF
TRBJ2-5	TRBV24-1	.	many	TGTGCCACCAGTGATTTAGTAGGATTCCAAGAGACCCAGTACTTC	CATSDLVGFQETQYF
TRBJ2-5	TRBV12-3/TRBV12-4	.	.	TGTGCCAGCAGCTTCGGGTTCGGGACCCAGTACTTC	CASSFGFGTQYF
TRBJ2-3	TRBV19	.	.	TGTGCCAGTACCCGGGACCCCGGAGGGGGGACGCAGTATTTT	CASTRDPGGGTQYF
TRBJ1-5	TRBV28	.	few	TGTGCCAGCAGTCAGGGGAGGCAGATCAGTCGGCCCCAGCATTTT	CASSQGRQISRPQHF
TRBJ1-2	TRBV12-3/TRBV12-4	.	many	TGTGCCAGCAGCAAAGGGAGCTATGGCTACACCTTC	CASSKGSYGYTF
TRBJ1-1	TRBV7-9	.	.	.	CASSGDRVAAGTFF
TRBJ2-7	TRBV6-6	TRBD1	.	TGTGCCAGCAGAACGACAGGGCAAGGGCAGTACTTC	CASRTTGQGQYF
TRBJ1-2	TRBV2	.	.	TGTGCCAGCAGTGGATATGGCTACACCTTC	CASSGYGYTF
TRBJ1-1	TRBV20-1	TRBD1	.	TGCAGTGCTAGAGGAGACAGGGGTAACACTGAAGCTTTCTTT	CSARGDRGNTEAFF
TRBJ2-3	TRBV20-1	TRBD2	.	TGCAGTGCTAGAGATCTCCCAACTAGCGGGGGTGGCACAGATACGCAGTATTTT	CSARDLPTSGGGTDTQYF
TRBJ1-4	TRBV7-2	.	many	TGTGCCAGCAGCCGAGACCCAGGGGCTGAAAAACTGTTTTTT	CASSRDPGAEKLFF
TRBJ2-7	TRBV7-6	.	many	TGTGCCAGCAGCTTAGCTTTGACGGATAGCTCCTACGAGCAGTACTTC	CASSLALTDSSYEQYF
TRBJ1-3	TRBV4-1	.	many	TGCGCCAGCAGCCAAGAGGGATTTGGAAACACCATATATTTT	CASSQEGFGNTIYF
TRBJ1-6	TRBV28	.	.	TGTGCCAGCAGTTTGGGGGCCTTTGTTGGTGGTGATAATTCACCCCTCCACTTT	CASSLGAFVGGDNSPLHF
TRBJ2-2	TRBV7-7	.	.	TGTGCCAGCAGCACCTCTGGAGGCGGGGAGCTGTTTTTT	CASSTSGGGELFF
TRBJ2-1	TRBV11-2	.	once	TGTGCCAGCAGCGGGGGGAGGCAGCAGTTCTTC	CASSGGRQQFF
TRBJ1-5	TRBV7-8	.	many	TGTGCCAGCAGCTTAGGGCAGGGCCATCAGCCCCAGCATTTT	CASSLGQGHQPQHF
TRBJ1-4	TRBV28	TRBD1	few	TGTGCCAGCAGTCCCTACAGGGGGTCGACTAATGAAAAACTGTTTTTT	CASSPYRGSTNEKLFF
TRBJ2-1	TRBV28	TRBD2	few	TGTGCCAGCAGTTTCGGGGGGGAACCGAACAATGAGCAGTTCTTC	CASSFGGEPNNEQFF
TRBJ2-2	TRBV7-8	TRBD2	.	TGTGCCAGCAGCCGGCCCCCAGCGGGGGGCATCACCGGGGAGCTGTTTTTT	CASSRPPAGGITGELFF
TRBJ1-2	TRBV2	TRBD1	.	TGTGCCAGCAGTGAGGCAGGGGGTAACTATGGCTACACCTTC	CASSEAGGNYGYTF
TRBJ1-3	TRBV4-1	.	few	TGCGCCAGCAGCCAAGAGGGAAACACCATATATTTT	CASSQEGNTIYF
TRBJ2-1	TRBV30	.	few	.	CAWARGTALRFF
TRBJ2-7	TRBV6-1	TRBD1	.	TGTGCCAGCAGTACGCCGGGACAGACTCTCTACGAGCAGTACTTC	CASSTPGQTLYEQYF
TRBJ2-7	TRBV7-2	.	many	TGTGCCAGCAGCTTACACTACGAGCAGTACTTC	CASSLHYEQYF
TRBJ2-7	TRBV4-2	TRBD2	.	TGTGCCAGCAGCCACACTACAGCGGGGGGCCCCTACGAGCAGTACTTC	CASSHTTAGGPYEQYF
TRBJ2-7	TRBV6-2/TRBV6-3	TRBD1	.	TGTGCCAGCAGTTACTCGCCCAGGGGGTCCTACGAGCAGTACTTC	CASSYSPRGSYEQYF
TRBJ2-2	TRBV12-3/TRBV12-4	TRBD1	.	TGTGCCAGCAGGCCCACAGGGGACACCGGGGAGCTGTTTTTT	CASRPTGDTGELFF
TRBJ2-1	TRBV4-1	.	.	TGCGCCAGCAGCCAAGTTGACGGACTCAACTACAATGAGCAGTTCTTC	CASSQVDGLNYNEQFF
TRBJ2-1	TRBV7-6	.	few	TGTGCCAGCAGCTTTTCGACAGGAAAGCAGTTCTTC	CASSFSTGKQFF
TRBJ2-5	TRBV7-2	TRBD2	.	TGTGCCAGCAGCTCGGGACTAGGGGGATTCGAGACCCAGTACTTC	CASSSGLGGFETQYF
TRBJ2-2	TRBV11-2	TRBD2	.	TGTGCCAGCAGCTTAGTCGGGAGGGCCACCGGGGAGCTGTTTTTT	CASSLVGRATGELFF
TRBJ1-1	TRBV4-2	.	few	TGTGCCAGCAGCCAATCACAGGGATTGAACACTGAAGCTTTCTTT	CASSQSQGLNTEAFF
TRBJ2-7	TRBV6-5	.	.	TGTGCCAGCAGTTACGGTTGGCCAGGCGAGCAGTACTTC	CASSYGWPGEQYF
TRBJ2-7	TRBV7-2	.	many	TGTGCCAGTGGGGGGTATGGGGGTCGCCACGAGCAGTACTTC	CASGGYGGRHEQYF
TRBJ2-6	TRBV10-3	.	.	TGTGCCGCCTCTGGGGCCAACGTCCTGACTTTC	CAASGANVLTF
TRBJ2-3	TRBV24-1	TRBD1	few	TGTGCCACCAGTGATCCCGACAGGGTCGAGACGCAGTATTTT	CATSDPDRVETQYF
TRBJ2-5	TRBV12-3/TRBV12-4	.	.	TGTGCCAGCAGCCGGGGGTTGGGGACCCAGTACTTC	CASSRGLGTQYF
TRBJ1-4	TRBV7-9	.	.	TGTGCCAGCAGCCGCCAACGGGTGCCGGAAAAACTGTTTTTT	CASSRQRVPEKLFF
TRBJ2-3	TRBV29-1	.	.	TGCAGCGCTGTTGTGGGGGTAGGTGCAGATACGCAGTATTTT	CSAVVGVGADTQYF
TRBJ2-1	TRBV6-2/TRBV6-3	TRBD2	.	TGTGCCAGCCCTAAGGGACTAGCGGGACCTGAGCAGTTCTTC	CASPKGLAGPEQFF
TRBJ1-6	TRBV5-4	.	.	TGTGCCAGCAGCTCAGTGGACAATAATTCACCCCTCCACTTT	CASSSVDNNSPLHF
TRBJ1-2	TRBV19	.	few	TGTGCCAGTAGTCGGCTTTTAGCTAACTATGGCTACACCTTC	CASSRLLANYGYTF
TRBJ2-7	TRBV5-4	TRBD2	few	TGTGCCAGCAGCCCGGGGGGGGGTAAGTCCTACGAGCAGTACTTC	CASSPGGGKSYEQYF